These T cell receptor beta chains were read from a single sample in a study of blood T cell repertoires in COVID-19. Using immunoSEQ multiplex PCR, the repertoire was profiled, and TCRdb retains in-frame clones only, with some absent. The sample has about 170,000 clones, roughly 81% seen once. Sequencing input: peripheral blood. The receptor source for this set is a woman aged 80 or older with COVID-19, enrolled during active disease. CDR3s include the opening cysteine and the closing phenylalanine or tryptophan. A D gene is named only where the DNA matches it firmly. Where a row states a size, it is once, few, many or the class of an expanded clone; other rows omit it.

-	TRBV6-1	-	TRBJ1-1	TGTGCCAGCAGTGAAACCGGGACACCAGGGGCACTGAACACTGAAGCTTTCTTT	CASSETGTPGALNTEAFF
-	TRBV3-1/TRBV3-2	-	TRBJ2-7	TGTGCCAGCGCAAGGGAGACCGAGCAGTACTTC	CASARETEQYF
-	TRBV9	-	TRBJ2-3	TGTGCCAGCAGCGTCTCGGGGGGCAGCACAGATACGCAGTATTTT	CASSVSGGSTDTQYF
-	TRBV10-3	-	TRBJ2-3	TGTGCCATCAGTGAGTCTGGAGACAGCACAGATACGCAGTATTTT	CAISESGDSTDTQYF
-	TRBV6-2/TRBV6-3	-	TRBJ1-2	TGTGCCAGCAGCGGAACAGTTAACTATGGCTACACCTTC	CASSGTVNYGYTF
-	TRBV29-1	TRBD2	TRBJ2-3	TGCAGCGCGACTAGCGGTACAGATACGCAGTATTTT	CSATSGTDTQYF
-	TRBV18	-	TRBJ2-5	TGTGCCAGCTCACCGAACGGCCAAGAGACCCAGTACTTC	CASSPNGQETQYF
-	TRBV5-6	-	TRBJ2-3	TGTGCCAGCATCGTTCGAGCCCCAGATACGCAGTATTTT	CASIVRAPDTQYF
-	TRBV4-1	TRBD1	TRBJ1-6	TGCGCCAGCAGCCAAAGACAGGGGGCTAGTAATTCACCCCTCCACTTT	CASSQRQGASNSPLHF
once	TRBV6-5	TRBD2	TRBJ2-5	TGTGCCAGCAGGAGCGGGGGCTTGTACCAAGAGACCCAGTACTTC	CASRSGGLYQETQYF
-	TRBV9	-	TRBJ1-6	TGTGCCAGCAGCGCACAGGGCTCTCCTAATTCACCCCTCCACTTT	CASSAQGSPNSPLHF
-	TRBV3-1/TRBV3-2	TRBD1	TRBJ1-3	TGTGCCAGCAGCCAGACAGGGGCCTCTGGAAACACCATATATTTT	CASSQTGASGNTIYF
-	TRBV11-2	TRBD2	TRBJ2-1	TGTGCCAGCAGCTTAGAAGGGAGAGGGACTAGCGGGAAGATGATTAATGAGCAGTTCTTC	CASSLEGRGTSGKMINEQFF
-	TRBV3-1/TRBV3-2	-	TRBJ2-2	TGTGCCAGCAGCCCGGGTCTTAACACCGGGGAGCTGTTTTTT	CASSPGLNTGELFF
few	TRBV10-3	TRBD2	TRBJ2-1	TGTGCCATCAGTGAGCTAGCGGGAGACGACAATGAGCAGTTCTTC	CAISELAGDDNEQFF
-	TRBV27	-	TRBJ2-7	TGTGCCAGCAGTTCCATTGGCTTCGGGACTTCAAGCTCCTACGAGCAGTACTTC	CASSSIGFGTSSSYEQYF
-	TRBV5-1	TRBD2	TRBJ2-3	TGCGCCAGCCGGGAGGGCATCGATACGCAGTATTTT	CASREGIDTQYF
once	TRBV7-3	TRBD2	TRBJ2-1	TGTGCCAGCAGCTTAACGGGAAGCGGGACCTACAATGAGCAGTTCTTC	CASSLTGSGTYNEQFF
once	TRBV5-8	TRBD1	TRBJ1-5	TGTGCCAGCAGCTCGACAGGGGGGAGCAATCAGCCCCAGCATTTT	CASSSTGGSNQPQHF
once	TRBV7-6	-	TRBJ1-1	TGTGCCAGCAGCTTAGTAGGGAGTGAAGCTTTCTTT	CASSLVGSEAFF
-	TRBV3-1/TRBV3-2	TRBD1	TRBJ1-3	TGTGCCAGCAGCCAAGGACAGGGCAGCTCTGGAAACACCATATATTTT	CASSQGQGSSGNTIYF
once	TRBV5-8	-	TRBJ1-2	TGTGCCAGCAGCTTTCCTCTGGGGCGCGACTATGGCTACACCTTC	CASSFPLGRDYGYTF
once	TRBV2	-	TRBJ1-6	TGTGCCAGCGCGGGGTTAGGGGATTCACCCCTCCACTTT	CASAGLGDSPLHF
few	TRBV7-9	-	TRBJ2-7	TGTGCCAGCAGCTTAGCGACAGGCTCCTACGAGCAGTACTTC	CASSLATGSYEQYF
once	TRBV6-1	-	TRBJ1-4	TGTGCCAGCAGTGAAGGGCAGGGTTGGAATGAAAAACTGTTTTTT	CASSEGQGWNEKLFF
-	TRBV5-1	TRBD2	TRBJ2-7	TGCGCCAGCAGATGGACTAGCCAATCCTACGAGCAGTACTTC	CASRWTSQSYEQYF
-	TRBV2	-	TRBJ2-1	TGTGCCAGCTTCTTCTACAATGAGCAGTTCTTC	CASFFYNEQFF
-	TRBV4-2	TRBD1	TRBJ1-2	TGTGCCAGCAGCCAAGGGGACAGGGAGAAGAATGGCTACACCTTC	CASSQGDREKNGYTF
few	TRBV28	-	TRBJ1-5	TGTGCCAGCAGAGCCGGGAGGGCCGCGGGACAGCCCCAGCATTTT	CASRAGRAAGQPQHF
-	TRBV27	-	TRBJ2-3	TGTGCCAGCAGTTTAAGGCGGGCGGTCACAGATACGCAGTATTTT	CASSLRRAVTDTQYF